This record concerns one T cell receptor (beta chain) sequence. What it recognizes is unknown. The entry originates in a study of radiotherapy plus CTLA-4 blockade in lung cancer. At the level of the study: The study recorded objective responses in about 18% of patients and disease control in around 33%. Findings of the study overall: Radiotherapy with ipilimumab was followed by blood expansion of tumor-derived clones. Increased serum interferon-beta after radiation also reportedly predicted response strongly.

Measured with immunoSEQ multiplex PCR; TCRdb has only the in-frame clones, and not every one. In the table there are around 86,000 clones, around four fifths of which are singletons. Each patient with chemo-refractory metastatic non-small-cell lung cancer was treated with focal radiation plus CTLA-4 blockade using ipilimumab. The junction had 4 bases not matched to a gene; V was cut back by 5 bases and J by 2 bases. The CDR3 length is 14 residues. Germline V lookup: CDR1 LNHDA, CDR2 SQIVND (reference sequence). The sequence derives from a human donor with non-small cell lung cancer who had stable disease on radiotherapy plus ipilimumab. This sequence joins TRBV19 and TRBJ2-5, with 8 positions matching TRBD1. Sequences were derived from peripheral blood, sampled from a patient treated with radiotherapy plus ipilimumab. The CDR3 DNA reads as TGTGCCAGTAGTGCAACAGGGGGACAAGAGACCCAGTACTTC. Encoded protein: CASSATGGQETQYF.